A selection of T cell receptor beta chains follows, all from one sample in a study of T-cell memory formation after mild COVID-19. One entry per CDR3 protein results from TCRdb running MiXCR on the 5' RACE reads. The sample carries roughly 410,000 distinct CDR3 sequences, approximately 25% recorded once. The sequenced sample was PBMCs or a T cell subset sorted from them (not recorded which). These receptors were collected from an adult woman who had mild COVID-19 (a few samples of this study predate the infection). Cell type and time point are not known. The CDR3 runs from the conserved cysteine through the conserved F or W. The D gene is left open where the match is weak. Clone size is shown for a subset of rows, as once, few, many or a class of expanded clone.

CDR3 protein: CASSQGWDSGGETQYF; CDR3 DNA: TGCGCCAGCAGCCAAGGGTGGGACAGTGGAGGAGAGACCCAGTACTTC; V gene: TRBV4-1; D gene: TRBD1; clone size: -; J gene: TRBJ2-5
CDR3 protein: CSVDGGNGGTDTQYF; CDR3 DNA: TGCAGCGTTGATGGAGGGAATGGTGGCACAGATACGCAGTATTTT; V gene: TRBV29-1; D gene: -; clone size: -; J gene: TRBJ2-3
CDR3 protein: CASSSGTANEKLFF; CDR3 DNA: TGTGCCAGCAGCTCCGGGACAGCGAATGAAAAACTGTTTTTT; V gene: TRBV5-5; D gene: TRBD1; clone size: -; J gene: TRBJ1-4
CDR3 protein: CASSFSAGPQETQYF; CDR3 DNA: TGCGCCAGCAGTTTCAGCGCGGGGCCCCAAGAGACCCAGTACTTC; V gene: TRBV5-1; D gene: -; clone size: -; J gene: TRBJ2-5
CDR3 protein: CASDRGGPGFHNEQFF; CDR3 DNA: TGTGCCAGCGATCGGGGGGGGCCCGGCTTCCACAATGAGCAGTTCTTC; V gene: TRBV7-3; D gene: TRBD2; clone size: -; J gene: TRBJ2-1
CDR3 protein: CASRLQGGTTEAFF; CDR3 DNA: TGTGCCAGCAGATTACAGGGAGGGACCACTGAAGCTTTCTTT; V gene: TRBV6-5; D gene: -; clone size: -; J gene: TRBJ1-1
CDR3 protein: CSAPDRANTEAFF; CDR3 DNA: TGCAGTGCTCCTGACAGGGCGAACACTGAAGCTTTCTTT; V gene: TRBV20-1; D gene: TRBD1; clone size: -; J gene: TRBJ1-1
CDR3 protein: CAWSVRGVSEQYF; CDR3 DNA: TGTGCCTGGAGTGTACGTGGGGTATCCGAGCAGTACTTC; V gene: TRBV30; D gene: -; clone size: few; J gene: TRBJ2-7
CDR3 protein: CASRRLAGHTLAKNIQYF; CDR3 DNA: TGTGCCAGCAGACGACTAGCGGGGCACACTTTAGCCAAAAACATTCAGTACTTC; V gene: TRBV27; D gene: TRBD2; clone size: -; J gene: TRBJ2-4
CDR3 protein: CASSGLGTGANVLTF; CDR3 DNA: TGTGCCAGTAGTGGTTTGGGTACTGGGGCCAACGTCCTGACTTTC; V gene: TRBV19; D gene: -; clone size: -; J gene: TRBJ2-6